Shown below are 7 T cell receptor beta chains from a single sample sequenced in a study of shared clonotypes between healthy human individuals. Profiling relied on immunoSEQ multiplex PCR, and the TCRdb table lists in-frame clones only, not all of them. The sample consists of 490,000 or so clones, approximately 79% of them appearing once. What was sequenced was PBMCs. Receptor source: a woman aged 35 to 49 in good health. Some clones in this sample may be carry-over from other donors' samples.

The chain links TRBV30 to TRBJ1-2; 9 nucleotides align to TRBD1. Germline V gene lookup returns CDR1 GTSNPN and CDR2 SVGIG (reference sequence). V dropped 4 bases and J dropped 8; count of bases not matched to a gene: 5. The CDR3 contains 12 residues. CDR3 DNA sequence: TGTGCCTGGACCCCGACAGGGGGAGGCTACACCTTC. As protein: CAWTPTGGGYTF.

The chain recombines TRBV18 with TRBJ2-2, with 12 bases fitting TRBD2. V trimming: 4 bases; J trimming: 0 bases; junction bases outside the gene matches: 15. This CDR3 has 21 amino acids. Germline CDR1 and CDR2: KGHSH and LQKENI. The CDR3 is CASSLSWLGLAGLTNTGELFF. The CDR3, as DNA: TGTGCCAGCTCACTCAGCTGGTTGGGACTAGCGGGTCTAACGAACACCGGGGAGCTGTTTTTT.

V and J are TRBV7-6 and TRBJ2-2; TRBD2 aligns across 8 bases. The V and J ends lost 3 bases and 0 bases, in that order; junction bases with no gene match: 12. The CDR3 is made up of 19 amino acids. Per the germline V gene, CDR1 is SGHVS and CDR2 is FNYEAQ. For the CDR3, the DNA is TGTGCCAGCAGCTTGATTGGTTCTAGCGGGCACGCGAACACCGGGGAGCTGTTTTTT. This gives the protein CASSLIGSSGHANTGELFF.

There are a few counts of this clone. This chain links TRBV10-1 with TRBJ1-3, with D possibly TRBD1 on 5 matching bases. The V gene lost 8 bases and the J gene lost 0 bases, with 11 bases spanning the gap. The CDR3 consists of 14 residues. Germline assignment: CDR1 WNHNN and CDR2 SYGVQD (reference sequence). Here the CDR3 DNA reads TGCGCCAGCCCGGGGGATAGCTCTGGAAACACCATATATTTT. Its protein is CASPGDSSGNTIYF.

The chain joins TRBV9 to TRBJ2-5; D may be TRBD2 (6 bases). This CDR3 has 14 amino acids. Trimming stripped 0 bases from V and 5 bases from J, with 11 bases between. Per the germline V gene, CDR1 is SGDLS and CDR2 is YYNGEE. CDR3 residues: CASSVGREDETQYF. The CDR3 DNA sequence: TGTGCCAGCAGCGTAGGAAGGGAGGATGAGACCCAGTACTTC.

The chain is built from TRBV27 and TRBJ2-1; D ambiguous. The ends were cut back, 3 bases at V and 3 bases at J, with 9 bases in the middle. The germline V gene encodes CDR1 MNHEY and CDR2 SMNVEV (reference sequence). The CDR3 runs 14 residues. CDR3 region: CASSLGGFYNEQFF. The CDR3 nucleotides are TGTGCCAGCAGTTTGGGTGGGTTCTACAATGAGCAGTTCTTC.

This chain uses TRBV18 with TRBJ1-5; D remains unclear. Germline values: CDR1 KGHSH, CDR2 LQKENI. Trimming shortened V by 3 bases and J by 2 bases, and 8 bases separated the two germline ends. The CDR3 extends over 14 amino acids. The CDR3 loop is CASSPEGGNQPQHF. In DNA, the CDR3 is TGTGCCAGCTCACCGGAGGGAGGCAATCAGCCCCAGCATTTT.